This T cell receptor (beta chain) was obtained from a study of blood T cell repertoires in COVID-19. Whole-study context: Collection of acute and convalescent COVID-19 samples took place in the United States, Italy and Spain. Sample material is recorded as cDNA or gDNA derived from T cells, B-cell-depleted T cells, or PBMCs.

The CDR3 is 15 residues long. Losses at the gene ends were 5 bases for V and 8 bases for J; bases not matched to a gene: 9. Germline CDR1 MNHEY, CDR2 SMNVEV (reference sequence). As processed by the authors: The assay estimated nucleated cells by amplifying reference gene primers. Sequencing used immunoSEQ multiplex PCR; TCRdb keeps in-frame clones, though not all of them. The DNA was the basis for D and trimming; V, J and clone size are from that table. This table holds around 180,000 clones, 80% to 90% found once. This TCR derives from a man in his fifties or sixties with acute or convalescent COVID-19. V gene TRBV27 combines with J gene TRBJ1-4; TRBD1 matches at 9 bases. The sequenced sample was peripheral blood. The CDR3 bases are TGTGCCAGCAGTCTCTGGACAGGGGTGGCCGAAAAACTGTTTTTT. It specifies CASSLWTGVAEKLFF.